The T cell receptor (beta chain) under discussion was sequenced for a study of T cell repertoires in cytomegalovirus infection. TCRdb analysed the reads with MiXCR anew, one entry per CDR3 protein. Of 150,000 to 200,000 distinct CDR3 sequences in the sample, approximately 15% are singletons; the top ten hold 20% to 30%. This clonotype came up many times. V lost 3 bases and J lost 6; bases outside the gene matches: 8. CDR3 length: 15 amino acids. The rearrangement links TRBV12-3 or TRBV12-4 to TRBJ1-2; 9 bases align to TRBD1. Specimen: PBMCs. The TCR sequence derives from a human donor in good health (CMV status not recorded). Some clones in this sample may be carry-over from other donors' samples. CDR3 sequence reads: CASSFGATGGHGYTF. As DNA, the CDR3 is TGTGCCAGCAGTTTTGGGGCTACAGGGGGCCATGGCTACACCTTC.